This T cell receptor (beta chain) was retrieved from a study of blood T cell repertoires in COVID-19. The protocol was immunoSEQ multiplex PCR, while the TCRdb copy is restricted to in-frame clones and leaves out a portion. The table lists 200,000 to 250,000 clones, 80% to 90% of them singletons, with 3% to 4% in the top ten. Deletions cut 7 bases from V and 5 bases from J, with 15 bases between. Germline CDR1 reads SQVTM; CDR2 reads ANQGSEA. The CDR3 contains 13 residues. The V call is TRBV29-1, the J call TRBJ2-1, with a weak D call TRBD1 (6 bases). Sequenced material: PBMCs or T cells enriched from blood (not recorded which). The TCR originated in a woman between 18 and 29 years old in a cohort exposed to, infected with or recovered from COVID-19 (not recorded which). CDR3 sequence: CSAYGPGDNEQFF. The CDR3 DNA is TGCAGCGCCTATGGTCCAGGGGACAATGAGCAGTTCTTC.